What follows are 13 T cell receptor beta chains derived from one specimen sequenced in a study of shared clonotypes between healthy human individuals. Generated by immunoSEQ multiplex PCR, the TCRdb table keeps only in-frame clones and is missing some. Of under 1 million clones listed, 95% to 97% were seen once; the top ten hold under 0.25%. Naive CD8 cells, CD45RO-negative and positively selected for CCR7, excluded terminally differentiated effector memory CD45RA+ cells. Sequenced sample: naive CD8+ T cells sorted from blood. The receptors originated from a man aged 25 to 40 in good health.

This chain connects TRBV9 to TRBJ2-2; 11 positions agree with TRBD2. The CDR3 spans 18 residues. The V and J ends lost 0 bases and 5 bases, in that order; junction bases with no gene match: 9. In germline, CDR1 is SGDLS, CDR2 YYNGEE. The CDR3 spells CASSVDRLAGGGTGELFF. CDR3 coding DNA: TGTGCCAGCAGCGTAGATCGGCTAGCGGGAGGCGGGACCGGGGAGCTGTTTTTT.

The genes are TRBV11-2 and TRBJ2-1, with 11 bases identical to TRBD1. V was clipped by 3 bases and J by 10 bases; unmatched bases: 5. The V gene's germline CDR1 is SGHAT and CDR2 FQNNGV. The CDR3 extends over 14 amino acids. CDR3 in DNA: TGTGCCAGCAGCTTGGACAGGGGGCTAAACGAGCAGTTCTTC. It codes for CASSLDRGLNEQFF. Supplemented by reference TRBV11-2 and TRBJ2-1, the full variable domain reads EAGVAQSPRYKIIEKRQSVAFWCNPISGHATLYWYQQILGQGPKLLIQFQNNGVVDDSQLPKDRFSAERLKGVDSTLKIQPAKLEDSAVYLCASSLDRGLNEQFFGPGTRLTVL.

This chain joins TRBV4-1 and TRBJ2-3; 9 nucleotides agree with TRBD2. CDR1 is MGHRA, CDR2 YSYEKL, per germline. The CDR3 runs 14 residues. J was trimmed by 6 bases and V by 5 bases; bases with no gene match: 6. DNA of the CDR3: TGCGCCAGCAGCAGACTAGCGGCCCCCGATACGCAGTATTTT. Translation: CASSRLAAPDTQYF.

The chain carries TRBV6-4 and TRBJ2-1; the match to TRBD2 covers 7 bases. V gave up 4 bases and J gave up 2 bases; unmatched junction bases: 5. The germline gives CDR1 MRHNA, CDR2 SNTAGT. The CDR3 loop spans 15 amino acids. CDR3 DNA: TGTGCCAGCAGTGTCGGGGGACTACCCTACAATGAGCAGTTCTTC. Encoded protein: CASSVGGLPYNEQFF.

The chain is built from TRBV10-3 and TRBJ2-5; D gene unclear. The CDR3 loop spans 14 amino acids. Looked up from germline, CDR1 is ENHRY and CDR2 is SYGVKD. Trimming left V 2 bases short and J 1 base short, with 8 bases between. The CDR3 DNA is TGTGCCATCAGTGAGAACGGCGCCCAAGAGACCCAGTACTTC. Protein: CAISENGAQETQYF.

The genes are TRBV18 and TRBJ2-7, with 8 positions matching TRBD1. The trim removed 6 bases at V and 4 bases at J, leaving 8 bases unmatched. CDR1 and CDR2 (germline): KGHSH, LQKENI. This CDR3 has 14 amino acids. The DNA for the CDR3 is TGTGCCAGCTCCTGGACAGGGTCGAGGTACGAGCAGTACTTC. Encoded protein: CASSWTGSRYEQYF.

The CDR3 DNA reads as TGTGCCAGCAGTTTAGATCCATTGTACCCCAAGTATTTT. Translating gives CASSLDPLYPKYF. V gene TRBV27 combines with J gene TRBJ2-3; unclear D gene. The germline V gene encodes CDR1 MNHEY and CDR2 SMNVEV (reference sequence). CDR3 length: 13 amino acids. The germline V and J ends were trimmed by 2 bases and 13 bases, with 16 bases remaining between them.

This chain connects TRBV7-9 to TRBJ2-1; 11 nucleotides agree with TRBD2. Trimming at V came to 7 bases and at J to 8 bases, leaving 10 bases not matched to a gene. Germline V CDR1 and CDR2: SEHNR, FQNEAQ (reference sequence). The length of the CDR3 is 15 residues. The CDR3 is CASTTGASGRYEQFF. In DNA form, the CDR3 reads TGTGCCAGCACCACGGGCGCTAGCGGGAGGTATGAGCAGTTCTTC.

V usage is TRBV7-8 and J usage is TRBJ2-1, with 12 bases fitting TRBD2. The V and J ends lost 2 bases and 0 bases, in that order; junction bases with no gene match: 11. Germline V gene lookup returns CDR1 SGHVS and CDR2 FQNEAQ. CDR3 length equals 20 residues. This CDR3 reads CASSLRRASGRASSYNEQFF. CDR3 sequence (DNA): TGTGCCAGCAGCTTACGCCGGGCTAGCGGGAGGGCGAGCTCCTACAATGAGCAGTTCTTC.

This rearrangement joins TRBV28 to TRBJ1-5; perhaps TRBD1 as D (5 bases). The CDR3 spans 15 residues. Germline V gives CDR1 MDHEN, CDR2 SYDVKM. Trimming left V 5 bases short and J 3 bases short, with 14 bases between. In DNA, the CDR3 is TGTGCCAGCAGTCTTAGGCGGGGGTTCAATCAGCCCCAGCATTTT. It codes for CASSLRRGFNQPQHF.

The CDR3 loop is CASSPGLAGRSPQETQYF. The CDR3 DNA is TGCGCCAGCAGCCCGGGACTAGCGGGACGTTCCCCTCAAGAGACCCAGTACTTC. The V call is TRBV5-1, the J call TRBJ2-5; TRBD2 agrees at 13 bases. The CDR3 consists of 18 residues. Germline CDR1 SGHRS, CDR2 YFSETQ. V lost 4 bases and J lost 2; bases outside the gene matches: 11.

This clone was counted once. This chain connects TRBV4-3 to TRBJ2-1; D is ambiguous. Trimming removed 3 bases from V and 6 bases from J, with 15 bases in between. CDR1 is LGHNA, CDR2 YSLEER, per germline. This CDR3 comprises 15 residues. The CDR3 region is CASSHLTVHANEQFF. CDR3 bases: TGCGCCAGCAGCCATCTCACGGTCCATGCCAATGAGCAGTTCTTC.

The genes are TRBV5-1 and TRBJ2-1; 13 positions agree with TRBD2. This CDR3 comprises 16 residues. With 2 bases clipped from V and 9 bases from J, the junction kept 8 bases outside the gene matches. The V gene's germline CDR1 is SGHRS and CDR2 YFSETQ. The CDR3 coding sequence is TGCGCCAGCAGCTTAACCGGACTAGCGGGAGTTACTGAGCAGTTCTTC. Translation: CASSLTGLAGVTEQFF.